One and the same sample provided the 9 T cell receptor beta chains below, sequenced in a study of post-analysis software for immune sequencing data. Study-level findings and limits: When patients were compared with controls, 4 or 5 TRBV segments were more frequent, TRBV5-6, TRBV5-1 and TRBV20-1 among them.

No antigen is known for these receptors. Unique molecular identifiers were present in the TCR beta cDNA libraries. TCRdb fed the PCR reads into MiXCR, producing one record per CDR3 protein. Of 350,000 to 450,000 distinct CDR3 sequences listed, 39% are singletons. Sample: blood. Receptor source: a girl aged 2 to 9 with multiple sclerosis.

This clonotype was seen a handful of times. DNA for the CDR3: TGTGCCAGCAGCGGGGGTGTTAATCTTAACTATGGCTACACCTTC. This codes for CASSGGVNLNYGYTF. The chain combines TRBV7-9 with TRBJ1-2, with a possible D match to TRBD1 (5 bases). CDR1 and CDR2 from the germline V gene are SEHNR and FQNEAQ (reference sequence). The CDR3 runs 15 residues. V was shortened by 5 bases and J by 1 base, with 14 bases between the two germline ends.

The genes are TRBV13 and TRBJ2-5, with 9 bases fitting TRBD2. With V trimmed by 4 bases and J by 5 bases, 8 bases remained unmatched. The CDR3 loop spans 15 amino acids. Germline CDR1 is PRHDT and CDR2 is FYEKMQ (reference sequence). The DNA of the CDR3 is TGTGCCAGCAGCTGGGAGACTAGCGGTCAGGAGACCCAGTACTTC. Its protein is CASSWETSGQETQYF.

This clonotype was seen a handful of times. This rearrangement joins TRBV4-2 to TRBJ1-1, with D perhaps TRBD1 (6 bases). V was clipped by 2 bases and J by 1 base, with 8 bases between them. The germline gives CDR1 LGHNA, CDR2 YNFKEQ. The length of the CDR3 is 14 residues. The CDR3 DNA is TGTGCCAGCAGCCAATGGACAGAGAACACTGAAGCTTTCTTT. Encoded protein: CASSQWTENTEAFF.

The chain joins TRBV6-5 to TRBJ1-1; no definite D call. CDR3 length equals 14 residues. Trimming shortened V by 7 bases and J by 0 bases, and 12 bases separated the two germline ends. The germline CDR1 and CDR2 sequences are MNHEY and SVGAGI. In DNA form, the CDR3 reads TGTGCCAGCAACCCCACCGGCTTGAACACTGAAGCTTTCTTT. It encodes CASNPTGLNTEAFF.

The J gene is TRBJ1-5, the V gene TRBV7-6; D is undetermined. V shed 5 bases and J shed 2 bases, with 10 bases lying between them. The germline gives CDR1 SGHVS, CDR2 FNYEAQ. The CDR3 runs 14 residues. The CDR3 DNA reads TGTGCCAGCAGCGCCTTCCTAGGCAATCAGCCCCAGCATTTT. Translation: CASSAFLGNQPQHF.

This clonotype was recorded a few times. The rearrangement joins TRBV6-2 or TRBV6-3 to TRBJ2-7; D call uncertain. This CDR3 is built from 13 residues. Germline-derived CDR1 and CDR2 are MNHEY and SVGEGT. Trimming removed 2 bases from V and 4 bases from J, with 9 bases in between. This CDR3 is CASSYSPLYEQYF. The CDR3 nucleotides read TGTGCCAGCAGTTACAGTCCCTTGTACGAGCAGTACTTC.

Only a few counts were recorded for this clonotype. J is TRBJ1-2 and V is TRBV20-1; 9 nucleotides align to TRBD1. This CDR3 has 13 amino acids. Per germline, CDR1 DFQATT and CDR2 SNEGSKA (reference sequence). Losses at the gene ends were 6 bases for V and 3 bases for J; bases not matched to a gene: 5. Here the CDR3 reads CSARTGVDYGYTF. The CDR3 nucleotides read TGCAGTGCAAGGACAGGGGTGGACTATGGCTACACCTTC.

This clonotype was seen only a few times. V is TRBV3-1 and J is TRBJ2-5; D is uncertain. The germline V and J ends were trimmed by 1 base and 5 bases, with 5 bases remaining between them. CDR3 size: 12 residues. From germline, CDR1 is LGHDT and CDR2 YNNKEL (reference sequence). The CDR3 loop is CASSQALETQYF. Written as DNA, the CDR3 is TGTGCCAGCAGCCAAGCGCTGGAGACCCAGTACTTC.

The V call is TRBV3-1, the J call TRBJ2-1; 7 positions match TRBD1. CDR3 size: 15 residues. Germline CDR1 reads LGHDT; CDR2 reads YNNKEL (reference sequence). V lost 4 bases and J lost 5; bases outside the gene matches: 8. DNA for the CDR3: TGTGCCAGCAGCCCCCTGGAGAGGGGGCACAATGAGCAGTTCTTC. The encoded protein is CASSPLERGHNEQFF.